This T cell receptor (beta chain) is drawn from a study of T cell changes during pregnancy in multiple sclerosis. In its sample, this clone was seen once. Sequencing used immunoSEQ multiplex PCR; TCRdb keeps in-frame clones, though not all of them. This sample has about 50,000 clones, with 92% found just once. The CDR3 is 19 residues long. Trimming cost V 0 bases and J 0 bases; bases outside gene matches: 12. Per the germline V gene, CDR1 is MGHRA and CDR2 is YSYEKL. The sequencing used CD4+ T cells from peripheral blood mononuclear cells, collected after pregnancy. The genes are TRBV4-1 and TRBJ2-3; 7 nucleotides line up with TRBD2. The sequence came from a female donor with multiple sclerosis, enrolled in a pregnancy study. In DNA, the CDR3 is TGCGCCAGCAGCCAAGATGACCCACCTAGCGGCCGAAGCACAGATACGCAGTATTTT. This gives the protein CASSQDDPPSGRSTDTQYF.